This T cell receptor (beta chain) was captured in a study of T cells in tumors after PD-1 blockade. Overall study context: Patients received pembrolizumab 200 mg every 3 weeks or cemiplimab 350 mg every 2 weeks.

V was trimmed by 3 bases and J by 0 bases, leaving 13 bases between them. The CDR3 is made up of 15 amino acids. From germline, CDR1 is DFQATT and CDR2 SNEGSKA (reference sequence). Using immunoSEQ multiplex PCR, the repertoire was profiled, and TCRdb retains in-frame clones only, with some absent. The repertoire has more than 8,000 clones, about 59% of them found once; the top ten carry roughly 4.7%. The TCR comes from a human donor with basal cell carcinoma. The sample in question was tumor tissue, obtained after anti-PD-1 treatment. This chain connects TRBV20-1 to TRBJ2-3; D is perhaps TRBD1 (5 bases). This CDR3 is CSASLPRQSTDTQYF. The CDR3 DNA sequence: TGCAGTGCTAGTCTCCCAAGACAGAGCACAGATACGCAGTATTTT.